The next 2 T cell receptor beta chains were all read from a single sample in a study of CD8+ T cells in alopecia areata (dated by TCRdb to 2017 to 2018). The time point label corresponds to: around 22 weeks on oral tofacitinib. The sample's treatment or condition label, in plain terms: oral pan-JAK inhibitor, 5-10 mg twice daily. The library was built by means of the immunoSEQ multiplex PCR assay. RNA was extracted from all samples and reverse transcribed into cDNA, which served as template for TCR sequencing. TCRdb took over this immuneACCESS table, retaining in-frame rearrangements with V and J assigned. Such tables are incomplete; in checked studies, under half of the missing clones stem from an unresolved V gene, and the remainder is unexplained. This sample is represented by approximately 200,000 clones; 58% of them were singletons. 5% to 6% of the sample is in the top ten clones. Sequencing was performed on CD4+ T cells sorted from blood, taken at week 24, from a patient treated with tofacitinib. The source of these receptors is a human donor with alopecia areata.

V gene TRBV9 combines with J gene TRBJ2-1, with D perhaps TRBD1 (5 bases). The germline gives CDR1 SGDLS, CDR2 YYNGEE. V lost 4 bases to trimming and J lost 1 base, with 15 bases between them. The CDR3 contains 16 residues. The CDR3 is CASSPWGRVSYNEQFF. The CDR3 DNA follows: TGTGCCAGCAGCCCCTGGGGCAGGGTGTCCTACAATGAGCAGTTCTTC.

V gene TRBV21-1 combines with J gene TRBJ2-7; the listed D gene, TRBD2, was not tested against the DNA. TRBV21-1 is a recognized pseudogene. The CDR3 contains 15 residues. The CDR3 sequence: CASSKVGVASYEQYF. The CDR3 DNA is TGTGCCAGCAGCAAAGTGGGAGTGGCGTCCTACGAGCAGTACTTC.